The subject of this entry is one TCR beta chain. The antigen is not known. The data were taken from a study of monozygotic twins with inflammatory bowel disease. Study outcomes and limitations: The study supported no single strong signal or clonotype linked to IBD. Clonotypes shared with others were fewer in IBD patients than in healthy twins, especially with disease activity.

The CDR3 sequence is 13 residues long. Germline CDR1 reads LGHNA; CDR2 reads YNFKEQ. No DNA is given; TCRdb re-called the 5' RACE reads and lists each CDR3 protein once. This sample's clone table lists some 450,000 distinct CDR3 sequences. This TCR came from a human donor with ulcerative colitis or Crohn's disease, or a healthy co-twin of an affected twin (not recorded which). Input material: blood. The V gene is TRBV4-2, the J gene TRBJ2-1. CDR3 in amino acids: CASSLPTGNEQFF.